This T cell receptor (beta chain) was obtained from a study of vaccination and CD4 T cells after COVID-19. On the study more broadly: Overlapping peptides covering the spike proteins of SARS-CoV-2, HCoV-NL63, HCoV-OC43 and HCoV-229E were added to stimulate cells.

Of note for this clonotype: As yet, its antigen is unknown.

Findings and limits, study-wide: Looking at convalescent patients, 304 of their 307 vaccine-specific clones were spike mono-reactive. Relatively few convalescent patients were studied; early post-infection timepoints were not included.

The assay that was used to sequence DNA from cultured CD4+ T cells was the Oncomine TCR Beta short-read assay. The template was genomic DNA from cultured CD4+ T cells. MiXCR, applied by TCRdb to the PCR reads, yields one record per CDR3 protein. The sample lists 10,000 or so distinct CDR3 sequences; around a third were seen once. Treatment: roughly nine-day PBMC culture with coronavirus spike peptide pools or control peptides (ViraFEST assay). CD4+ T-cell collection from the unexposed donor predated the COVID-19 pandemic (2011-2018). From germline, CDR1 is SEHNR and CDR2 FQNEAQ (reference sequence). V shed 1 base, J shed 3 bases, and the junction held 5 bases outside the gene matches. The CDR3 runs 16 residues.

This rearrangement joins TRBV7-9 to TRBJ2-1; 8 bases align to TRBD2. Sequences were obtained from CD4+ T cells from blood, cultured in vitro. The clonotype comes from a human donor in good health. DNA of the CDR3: TGTGCCAGCAGCTTAGGGGCGGGAGGTAGCTACAATGAGCAGTTCTTC. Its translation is CASSLGAGGSYNEQFF.